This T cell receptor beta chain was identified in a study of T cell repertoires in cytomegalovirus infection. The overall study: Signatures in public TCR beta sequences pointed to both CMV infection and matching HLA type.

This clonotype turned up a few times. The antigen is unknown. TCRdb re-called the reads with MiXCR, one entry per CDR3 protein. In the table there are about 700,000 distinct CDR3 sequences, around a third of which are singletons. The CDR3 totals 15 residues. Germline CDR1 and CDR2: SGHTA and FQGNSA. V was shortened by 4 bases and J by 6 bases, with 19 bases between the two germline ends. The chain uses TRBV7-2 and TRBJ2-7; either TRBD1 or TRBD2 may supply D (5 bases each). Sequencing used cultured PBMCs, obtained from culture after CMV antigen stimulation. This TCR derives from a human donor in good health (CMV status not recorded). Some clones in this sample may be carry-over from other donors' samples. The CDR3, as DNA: TGTGCCAGCAGCTCAGCCGGGACCCAGGGAACCGAGCAGTACTTC. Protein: CASSSAGTQGTEQYF.